The next 32 T cell receptor beta chains were all read from a single sample in a study of long-term antiretroviral therapy in people with HIV. Samples were assayed with immunoSEQ v3.0 at survey level. Libraries were prepared by immunoSEQ multiplex PCR; TCRdb keeps only in-frame clonotypes and omits some of them. Of 30,000 to 40,000 clones in the sample, about 83% were seen once. The specimen was unsorted PBMCs, collected 0.4 years before starting antiretroviral therapy. These receptors were taken from a man younger than 30 with HIV.

This clone has more than one count but fewer than ten. The V and J genes are TRBV6-6 and TRBJ1-2; tentatively, D is TRBD1 (5 bases). This CDR3 is built from 14 residues. Trimming cost V 9 bases and J 6 bases, with 20 bases left between them. Germline CDR1 MNHNY, CDR2 SVGAGI (reference sequence). This CDR3 is CASRISDRGDGYTF. DNA for the CDR3: TGTGCCAGTCGGATCAGTGATCGGGGGGATGGCTACACCTTC.

The rearrangement uses TRBV13 and TRBJ1-5; no clear D. V gave up 0 bases and J gave up 4 bases, with 7 bases separating them. This CDR3 has 14 residues. Looked up from germline, CDR1 is PRHDT and CDR2 is FYEKMQ (reference sequence). CDR3 DNA sequence: TGTGCCAGCAGCTTAGGCGGGCAGAATCAGCCCCAGCATTTT. Encoded protein: CASSLGGQNQPQHF.

J is TRBJ2-7 and V is TRBV14; D perhaps matches TRBD2 (6 bases). This CDR3 comprises 16 residues. Germline assignment: CDR1 SGHDN and CDR2 FVKESK. The V end was cut by 1 base, the J end by 2 bases, with 15 bases between. The CDR3: CASSQGGASAAYEQYF. In DNA, the CDR3 is TGTGCCAGCAGCCAAGGGGGCGCTAGCGCCGCCTACGAGCAGTACTTC.

This chain joins TRBV7-9 and TRBJ2-5; 9 bases agree with TRBD2. The CDR3 has 16 amino acids. The V and J ends lost 5 bases and 1 base, in that order; junction bases with no gene match: 8. Germline CDR1 reads SEHNR; CDR2 reads FQNEAQ (reference sequence). The CDR3 bases are TGTGCCAGCAGCCCCGCGGTAGCGGGGGCCCAAGAGACCCAGTACTTC. As protein: CASSPAVAGAQETQYF. The whole variable domain, remainder taken from reference TRBV7-9 and TRBJ2-5, is DTGVSQNPRHKITKRGQNVTFRCDPISEHNRLYWYRQTLGQGPEFLTYFQNEAQLEKSRLLSDRFSAERPKGSFSTLEIQRTEQGDSAMYLCASSPAVAGAQETQYFGPGTRLLVL.

The rearrangement uses TRBV9 and TRBJ2-2; 9 nucleotides match TRBD1. This CDR3 has 15 residues. The germline gives CDR1 SGDLS, CDR2 YYNGEE. V was clipped by 3 bases and J by 7 bases; unmatched bases: 7. The CDR3 region is CASSARDREIGELFF. The DNA of the CDR3 is TGTGCCAGCAGCGCCCGGGACAGGGAGATCGGGGAGCTGTTTTTT.

The gene calls are TRBV7-2 and TRBJ2-7, with D possibly being TRBD1 (5 bases). The CDR3 extends over 13 amino acids. V shed 4 bases and J shed 6 bases, with 13 bases lying between them. Germline CDR1 SGHTA, CDR2 FQGNSA. CDR3 amino acids: CASSSRVLAEQYF. The CDR3 DNA reads TGTGCCAGCAGCTCCAGGGTGCTGGCCGAGCAGTACTTC.

The rearrangement uses TRBV6-5 and TRBJ2-2; TRBD2 matches at 7 bases. Trimming took 1 base from V and 5 from J; bases not matched to a gene: 4. The CDR3 contains 15 residues. Germline V gives CDR1 MNHEY, CDR2 SVGAGI. Here the CDR3 reads CASSYFLGGTGELFF. The CDR3 DNA sequence: TGTGCCAGCAGTTACTTTCTGGGGGGGACCGGGGAGCTGTTTTTT.

The genes are TRBV7-9 and TRBJ1-2; D is unclear. The V gene's germline CDR1 is SEHNR and CDR2 FQNEAQ (reference sequence). The CDR3 covers 14 residues. Trimming removed 0 bases from V and 6 bases from J, with 11 bases in between. Here the CDR3 DNA reads TGTGCCAGCAGCTTAGCGAGATGGAAGGATGGCTACACCTTC. This encodes CASSLARWKDGYTF.

This rearrangement joins TRBV7-9 to TRBJ2-2; 9 nucleotides line up with TRBD1. The CDR3 spans 15 residues. J gave up 7 bases and V 5 bases, and 8 bases lay outside the gene matches. Per the germline V gene, CDR1 is SEHNR and CDR2 is FQNEAQ (reference sequence). CDR3 bases: TGTGCCAGCAGCCCAGGACAGGGGTTCATCGGGGAGCTGTTTTTT. This sequence encodes CASSPGQGFIGELFF. Using reference TRBV7-9 and TRBJ2-2 for the parts outside the CDR3, the full variable domain is DTGVSQNPRHKITKRGQNVTFRCDPISEHNRLYWYRQTLGQGPEFLTYFQNEAQLEKSRLLSDRFSAERPKGSFSTLEIQRTEQGDSAMYLCASSPGQGFIGELFFGEGSRLTVL.

CDR3 sequence: CASSRPVMRGDTQYF. The DNA for the CDR3 is TGTGCCAGCAGTCGCCCAGTCATGAGGGGGGATACGCAGTATTTT. The V gene is TRBV9, the J gene TRBJ2-3; a weak D match, TRBD1 (6 bases). V lost 5 bases and J 6 bases, leaving 19 bases between the germline ends. The V gene's germline CDR1 is SGDLS and CDR2 YYNGEE. The CDR3 extends over 15 amino acids.

This clone was seen just once. The J gene is TRBJ2-2, the V gene TRBV5-1; TRBD2 matches at 10 bases. This CDR3 contains 17 residues. Germline values: CDR1 SGHRS, CDR2 YFSETQ. Trimming removed 5 bases from V and 0 bases from J; junction bases left unmatched: 7. The CDR3 nucleotides are TGCGCCAGCAGGGCGGGACTAGCGCTTTCGAACACCGGGGAGCTGTTTTTT. Amino acid sequence: CASRAGLALSNTGELFF.

This chain links TRBV30 with TRBJ2-3; 7 bases align to TRBD2. The CDR3 is 14 amino acids. The germline V gene has CDR1 GTSNPN and CDR2 SVGIG (reference sequence). Trimming took 4 bases from V and 5 from J; bases not matched to a gene: 9. CDR3 bases: TGTGCCTGGAAGATGGGACGGGAGGTAGATACGCAGTATTTT. Translation: CAWKMGREVDTQYF.

V is TRBV2 and J is TRBJ2-7, with D possibly TRBD1 on 6 matching bases. The CDR3 sequence is 16 residues long. Germline values: CDR1 SNHLY, CDR2 FYNNEI. Trimming cost V 6 bases and J 4 bases, with 22 bases left between them. The CDR3 reads CASRGEQGPSAYEQYF. In DNA form, the CDR3 reads TGTGCCAGCAGGGGGGAACAGGGCCCTTCCGCTTACGAGCAGTACTTC.

The DNA of the CDR3 is TGTGCCTGGAGTGTGGTAGGGACAGAGAGTCAGCCCCAGCATTTT. It specifies CAWSVVGTESQPQHF. V usage is TRBV30 and J usage is TRBJ1-5, with 7 bases matching TRBD1. V gave up 0 bases and J gave up 6 bases; unmatched junction bases: 8. The CDR3 runs to 15 residues. Germline V gives CDR1 GTSNPN, CDR2 SVGIG (reference sequence).

J is TRBJ2-7 and V is TRBV6-5; a possible D gene is TRBD1 (6 bases). The germline V and J ends were trimmed by 2 bases and 2 bases, with 10 bases remaining between them. There are 14 residues in the CDR3. In germline, CDR1 is MNHEY, CDR2 SVGAGI. For the CDR3, the DNA is TGTGCCAGCAGTTACCAGGGGTCCCCCTACGAGCAGTACTTC. Residues: CASSYQGSPYEQYF.

The genes are TRBV19 and TRBJ2-7; 8 bases map to TRBD2. V shed 2 bases, J shed 3 bases, and the junction held 9 bases outside the gene matches. CDR3 length equals 16 residues. Germline CDR1 LNHDA, CDR2 SQIVND (reference sequence). As DNA, the CDR3 is TGTGCCAGTAGTATACTTCGGCCGGGAGGGAGCTACGAGCAGTACTTC. Protein sequence: CASSILRPGGSYEQYF. Together with reference TRBV19 and TRBJ2-7, the CDR3 gives the full variable domain: DGGITQSPKYLFRKEGQNVTLSCEQNLNHDAMYWYRQDPGQGLRLIYYSQIVNDFQKGDIAEGYSVSREKKESFPLTVTSAQKNPTAFYLCASSILRPGGSYEQYFGPGTRLTVT.

CDR3 region: CASSHSGRAGTEAFF. The CDR3 region has the DNA TGTGCCAGCAGCCATTCAGGGCGTGCGGGAACTGAAGCTTTCTTT. The V gene is TRBV7-8, the J gene TRBJ1-1, with D possibly matching TRBD1 (5 bases). The V end was cut by 5 bases, the J end by 5 bases, with 18 bases between. This CDR3 is built from 15 residues. The germline CDR1 and CDR2 sequences are SGHVS and FQNEAQ.

The chain is built from TRBV7-9 and TRBJ2-3; D is perhaps TRBD2 (6 bases). CDR3 length: 18 residues. V dropped 7 bases and J dropped 0 bases, with 23 bases sitting between them. CDR1 is SEHNR, CDR2 FQNEAQ, per germline (reference sequence). The CDR3 nucleotides read TGTGCCAGCACCACTCCTGGAATTAGCGGAAATAGCACAGATACGCAGTATTTT. Protein: CASTTPGISGNSTDTQYF.

The chain carries TRBV27 and TRBJ2-1; D is perhaps TRBD1 or TRBD2 (5 bases each). Germline CDR1 and CDR2: MNHEY and SMNVEV (reference sequence). CDR3 length: 12 amino acids. V lost 4 bases and J lost 4, with 5 bases in between. DNA for the CDR3: TGTGCCAGCAGTTGGGGGTACAATGAGCAGTTCTTC. Translation gives CASSWGYNEQFF.

The chain joins TRBV28 to TRBJ2-7; perhaps TRBD2 as D (6 bases). CDR1 MDHEN and CDR2 SYDVKM come from the germline V gene. Trimming removed 2 bases from V and 5 bases from J, with 13 bases in between. The CDR3 loop spans 14 amino acids. The CDR3 bases are TGTGCCAGCAGTTTACCGCGGGGCGGCAACGAGCAGTACTTC. It translates to CASSLPRGGNEQYF.

This chain connects TRBV7-2 to TRBJ1-1; TRBD1 matches at 8 bases. V dropped 0 bases and J dropped 10; count of bases not matched to a gene: 10. The CDR3 is made up of 15 amino acids. Germline assignment: CDR1 SGHTA and CDR2 FQGNSA. CDR3 amino acids: CASSLAGQGARGAFF. The CDR3 coding sequence is TGTGCCAGCAGCTTAGCGGGGCAGGGGGCGCGGGGAGCTTTCTTT.

The V gene is TRBV7-2, the J gene TRBJ2-7, with 10 nucleotides matching TRBD1. J lost 9 bases, V lost 3 bases, and 5 bases had no gene match. Germline-derived CDR1 and CDR2 are SGHTA and FQGNSA. CDR3 length: 13 amino acids. The CDR3 DNA follows: TGTGCCAGCAGCTTCGGGACAGGGGATGGGCAGTACTTC. This codes for CASSFGTGDGQYF.

This chain links TRBV14 with TRBJ2-7; D remains ambiguous. Per germline, CDR1 SGHDN and CDR2 FVKESK. V lost 0 bases and J lost 6, with 9 bases in between. The CDR3 length is 13 residues. The CDR3 protein is CASSQDVRREQYF. The CDR3 region has the DNA TGTGCCAGCAGCCAAGATGTCCGGCGCGAGCAGTACTTC.

The rearrangement uses TRBV10-1 and TRBJ1-2; no clear D. This CDR3 has 13 residues. V lost 1 base and J lost 7, with 10 bases in between. Germline V gene sequence: CDR1 WNHNN, CDR2 SYGVQD (reference sequence). CDR3 sequence (DNA): TGCGCCAGCAGTGAGTTTCGTGGAGCTGGCTACACCTTC. Translated: CASSEFRGAGYTF.

This clone was recorded once. This chain joins TRBV28 and TRBJ1-1; TRBD1 is a possible D gene (6 bases). V lost 1 base and J 4 bases, leaving 13 bases between the germline ends. The CDR3 extends over 15 amino acids. The germline V gene encodes CDR1 MDHEN and CDR2 SYDVKM. The CDR3 region is CASSLFPGASTEAFF. CDR3 in DNA: TGTGCCAGCAGTTTATTTCCAGGGGCGAGCACTGAAGCTTTCTTT.

The rearrangement uses TRBV27 and TRBJ1-5; D is undetermined. Deletions cut 2 bases from V and 9 bases from J, with 20 bases between. CDR3 length: 16 amino acids. Germline V CDR1 and CDR2: MNHEY, SMNVEV (reference sequence). For the CDR3, the DNA is TGTGCCAGCAGTTTAGTCGGGAGCCAATTATGGTGGCCCCAGCATTTT. It is translated as CASSLVGSQLWWPQHF.

A single count supports this clone. The gene calls are TRBV5-1 and TRBJ2-7; D is ambiguous. Germline V gene sequence: CDR1 SGHRS, CDR2 YFSETQ. This CDR3 is built from 15 residues. V shed 0 bases and J shed 3 bases, with 13 bases lying between them. The CDR3 region is CASSLEFGQNYEQYF. CDR3 DNA: TGCGCCAGCAGCTTGGAATTCGGGCAGAACTACGAGCAGTACTTC.

The chain couples TRBV9 to TRBJ2-2; 10 bases line up with TRBD2. CDR3 length equals 16 residues. Trimming took 0 bases from V and 5 from J; bases not matched to a gene: 4. Per germline, CDR1 SGDLS and CDR2 YYNGEE. This chain's CDR3 is CASSVGSGRGTGELFF. The CDR3, as DNA: TGTGCCAGCAGCGTAGGAAGCGGGAGGGGTACCGGGGAGCTGTTTTTT.

The chain joins TRBV6-5 to TRBJ1-5; perhaps TRBD1 as D (5 bases). The germline gives CDR1 MNHEY, CDR2 SVGAGI. With 5 bases removed from V and 4 bases from J, the gap between germline ends came to 12 bases. The CDR3 is 14 residues long. CDR3 nucleotide sequence: TGTGCCAGCAGTGCCCGAGGGGCGAATCAGCCCCAGCATTTT. This codes for CASSARGANQPQHF.

This clone was observed a single time. This chain links TRBV27 with TRBJ1-2; D is unclear. This CDR3 has 13 residues. Germline CDR1 MNHEY, CDR2 SMNVEV (reference sequence). The V and J ends lost 3 bases and 2 bases respectively, with 7 bases between them. CDR3 nucleotides: TGTGCCAGCAGTTTGGGTTCCAACTATGGCTACACCTTC. Protein: CASSLGSNYGYTF.

V usage is TRBV18 and J usage is TRBJ2-1, with D possibly matching TRBD1 (5 bases). Trimming left V 6 bases short and J 9 bases short, with 9 bases between. This CDR3 region has 11 residues. CDR1 is KGHSH and CDR2 is LQKENI in the germline V gene. Here the CDR3 DNA reads TGTGCCAGCTCGGACACGATTGAGCAGTTCTTC. Translating gives CASSDTIEQFF.

This chain joins TRBV15 and TRBJ1-5; D remains unclear. The CDR3 runs 13 residues. Germline-derived CDR1 and CDR2 are LNHNV and YYDKDF (reference sequence). The V end lost 1 base, the J end lost 7 bases, and 8 bases lay between the germline ends. The CDR3 nucleotides are TGTGCCACCAGCAGAGCCTTAACGCAGCCCCAGCATTTT. Its protein is CATSRALTQPQHF.